This T cell receptor beta chain comes out of a study of blood T cell repertoires in COVID-19. Study in general: The United States, Italy and Spain supplied acute and convalescent COVID-19 samples.

This table comes from immunoSEQ multiplex PCR, and its TCRdb copy is limited to in-frame clones, with some not included. The data contain approximately 300,000 clones, roughly 83% of them seen just once; the ten biggest clones take up around 1.5%. The sample taken for sequencing was peripheral blood. The TCR was taken from a woman aged 45 to 65 with acute or convalescent COVID-19.

Here the CDR3 DNA reads TGTGCCAGCAGGTTCACAGGGGGCGGGAACTATGGCTACACCTTC. Protein product: CASRFTGGGNYGYTF. The chain is built from TRBV7-9 and TRBJ1-2; 9 nucleotides agree with TRBD1. The trim removed 6 bases at V and 2 bases at J, leaving 7 bases unmatched. The CDR3 is 15 residues long. The V gene's germline CDR1 is SEHNR and CDR2 FQNEAQ (reference sequence). Using reference TRBV7-9 and TRBJ1-2 for the parts outside the CDR3, the full variable domain is DTGVSQNPRHKITKRGQNVTFRCDPISEHNRLYWYRQTLGQGPEFLTYFQNEAQLEKSRLLSDRFSAERPKGSFSTLEIQRTEQGDSAMYLCASRFTGGGNYGYTFGSGTRLTVV.